This TCR beta chain was captured by sequencing in a study of radiotherapy plus CTLA-4 blockade in lung cancer. Produced via immunoSEQ multiplex PCR; TCRdb's table is partial and in-frame only. The sample includes 40,000 to 55,000 clones, approximately 71% seen only once; the top ten take around 2.4%. V was pared by 2 bases and J by 15 bases, with 10 bases of the junction left unmatched. The CDR3 covers 14 residues. Germline assignment: CDR1 MNHEY and CDR2 SVGAGI. The chain is built from TRBV6-5 and TRBJ1-6; 7 nucleotides line up with TRBD1. The specimen was peripheral blood, collected from a patient treated with radiotherapy plus ipilimumab. The sequence derives from a human donor with non-small cell lung cancer whose response to radiotherapy plus ipilimumab could not be evaluated. In DNA, the CDR3 is TGTGCCAGCAGTTACACCCGACAGGGATCGGTCCTCCACTTT. Its protein product is CASSYTRQGSVLHF.